The subject of this entry is one TCR beta chain. This specimen belongs to a study of siplizumab effects on memory and regulatory T cells. TCRdb's table, derived via immunoSEQ multiplex PCR, lists solely in-frame clones and lacks some. The sample has about 50,000 clones, less than 98% seen once. The V gene's germline CDR1 is SGDLS and CDR2 YYNGEE. V lost 3 bases and J 5 bases, leaving 11 bases between the germline ends. The CDR3 sequence is 14 residues long. Sequenced input: naive CD8+ T cells sorted from blood. V and J are TRBV9 and TRBJ2-2; D is perhaps TRBD1 (5 bases). The receptor comes from a human donor in good health. CDR3 sequence: CASSAPRATGELFF. In DNA form, the CDR3 reads TGTGCCAGCAGCGCCCCCAGGGCGACCGGGGAGCTGTTTTTT.